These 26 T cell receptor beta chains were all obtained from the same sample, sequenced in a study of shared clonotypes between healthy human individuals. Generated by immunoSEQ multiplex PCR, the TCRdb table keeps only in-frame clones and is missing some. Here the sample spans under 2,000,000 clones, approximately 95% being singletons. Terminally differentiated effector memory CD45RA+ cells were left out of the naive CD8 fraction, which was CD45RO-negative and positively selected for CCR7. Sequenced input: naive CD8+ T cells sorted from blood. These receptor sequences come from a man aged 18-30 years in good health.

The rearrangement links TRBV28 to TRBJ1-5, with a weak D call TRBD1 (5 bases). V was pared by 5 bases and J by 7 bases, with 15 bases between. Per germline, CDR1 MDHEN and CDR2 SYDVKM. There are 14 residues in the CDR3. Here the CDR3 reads CASSPRREQQPQHF. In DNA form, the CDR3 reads TGTGCCAGCAGTCCACGCAGGGAACAACAGCCCCAGCATTTT.

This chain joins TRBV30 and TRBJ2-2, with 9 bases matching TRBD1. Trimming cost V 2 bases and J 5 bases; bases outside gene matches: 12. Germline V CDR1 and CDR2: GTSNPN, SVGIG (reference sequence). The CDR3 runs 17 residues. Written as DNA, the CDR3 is TGTGCCTGGAGTTCTTTTGTTGTCGACAGGGGGACCGGGGAGCTGTTTTTT. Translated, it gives CAWSSFVVDRGTGELFF.

CDR3 sequence reads: CASSFGTVLSGANVLTF. CDR3 coding DNA: TGTGCCAGCAGCTTCGGGACAGTATTGTCTGGGGCCAACGTCCTGACTTTC. The genes are TRBV5-6 and TRBJ2-6; 7 bases agree with TRBD1. J was trimmed by 1 base and V by 2 bases; bases with no gene match: 6. The CDR3 covers 17 residues. Per germline, CDR1 SGHDT and CDR2 YYEEEE.

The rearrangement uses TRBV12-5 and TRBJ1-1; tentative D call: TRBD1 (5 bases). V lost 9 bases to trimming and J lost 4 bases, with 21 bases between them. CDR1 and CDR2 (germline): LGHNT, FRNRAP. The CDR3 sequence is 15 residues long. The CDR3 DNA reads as TGTGCTAGCGAATTTGGTCCGGGGGGTGGCACTGAAGCTTTCTTT. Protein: CASEFGPGGGTEAFF.

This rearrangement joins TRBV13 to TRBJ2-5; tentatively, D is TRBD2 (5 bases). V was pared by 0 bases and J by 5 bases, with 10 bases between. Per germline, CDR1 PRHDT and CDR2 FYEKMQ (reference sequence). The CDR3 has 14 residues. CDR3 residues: CASSLGTGGETQYF. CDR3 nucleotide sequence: TGTGCCAGCAGCTTAGGGACGGGCGGGGAGACCCAGTACTTC.

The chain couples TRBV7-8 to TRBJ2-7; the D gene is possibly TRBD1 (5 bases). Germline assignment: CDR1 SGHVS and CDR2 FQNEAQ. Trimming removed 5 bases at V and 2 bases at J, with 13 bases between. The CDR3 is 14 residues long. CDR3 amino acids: CASSPTTGAYEQYF. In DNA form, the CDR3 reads TGTGCCAGCAGCCCCACCACAGGAGCCTACGAGCAGTACTTC.

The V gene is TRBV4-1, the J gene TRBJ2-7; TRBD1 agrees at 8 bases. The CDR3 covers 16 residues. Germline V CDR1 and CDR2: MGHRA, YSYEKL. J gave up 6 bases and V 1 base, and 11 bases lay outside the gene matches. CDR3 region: CASSQAQLGQVGEQYF. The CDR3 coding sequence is TGCGCCAGCAGCCAAGCTCAATTGGGACAGGTAGGCGAGCAGTACTTC.

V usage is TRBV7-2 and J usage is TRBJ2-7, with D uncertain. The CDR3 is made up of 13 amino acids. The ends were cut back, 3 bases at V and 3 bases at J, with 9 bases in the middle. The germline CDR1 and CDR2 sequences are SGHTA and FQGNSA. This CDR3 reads CASSFDMGYEQYF. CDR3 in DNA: TGTGCCAGCAGCTTCGACATGGGCTACGAGCAGTACTTC.

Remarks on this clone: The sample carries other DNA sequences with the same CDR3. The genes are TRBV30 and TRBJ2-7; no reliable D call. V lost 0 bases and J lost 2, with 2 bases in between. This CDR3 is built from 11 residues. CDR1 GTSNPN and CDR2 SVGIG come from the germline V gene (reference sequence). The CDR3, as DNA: TGTGCCTGGAGTGTGGCCTACGAGCAGTACTTC. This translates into CAWSVAYEQYF.

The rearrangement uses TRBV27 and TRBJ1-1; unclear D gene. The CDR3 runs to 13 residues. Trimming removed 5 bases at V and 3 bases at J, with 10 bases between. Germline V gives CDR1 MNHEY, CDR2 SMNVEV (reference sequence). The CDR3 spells CASSVTVDTEAFF. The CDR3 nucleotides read TGTGCCAGCAGTGTCACAGTGGACACTGAAGCTTTCTTT.

CDR3 loop: CASSYSPEGIYEQYF. The CDR3 DNA reads as TGTGCCAGCAGTTACTCCCCCGAGGGCATCTACGAGCAGTACTTC. This sequence joins TRBV6-5 and TRBJ2-7; D may be TRBD2 (5 bases). Germline V lookup: CDR1 MNHEY, CDR2 SVGAGI. The CDR3 extends over 15 amino acids. Trimming took 0 bases from V and 3 from J, leaving 12 bases between them.

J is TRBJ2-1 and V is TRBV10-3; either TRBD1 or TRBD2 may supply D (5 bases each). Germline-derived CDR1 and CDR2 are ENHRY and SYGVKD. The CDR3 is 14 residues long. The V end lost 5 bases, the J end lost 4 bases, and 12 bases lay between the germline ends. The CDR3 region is CAISPGRTYNEQFF. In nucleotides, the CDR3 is TGTGCCATCAGTCCGGGACGGACGTACAATGAGCAGTTCTTC.

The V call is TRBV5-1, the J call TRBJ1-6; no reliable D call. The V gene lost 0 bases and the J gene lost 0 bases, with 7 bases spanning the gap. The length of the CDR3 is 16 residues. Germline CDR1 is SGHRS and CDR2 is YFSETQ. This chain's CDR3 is CASSLARSSYNSPLHF. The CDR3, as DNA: TGCGCCAGCAGCTTGGCCCGGAGCTCCTATAATTCACCCCTCCACTTT. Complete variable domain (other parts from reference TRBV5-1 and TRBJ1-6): KAGVTQTPRYLIKTRGQQVTLSCSPISGHRSVSWYQQTPGQGLQFLFEYFSETQRNKGNFPGRFSGRQFSNSRSEMNVSTLELGDSALYLCASSLARSSYNSPLHFGNGTRLTVT.

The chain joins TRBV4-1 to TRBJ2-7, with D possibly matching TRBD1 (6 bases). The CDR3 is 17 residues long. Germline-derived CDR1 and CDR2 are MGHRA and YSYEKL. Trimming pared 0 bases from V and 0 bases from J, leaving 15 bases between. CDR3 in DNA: TGCGCCAGCAGCCAAGAAATCGGTTCCAGGGGCTCCTACGAGCAGTACTTC. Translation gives CASSQEIGSRGSYEQYF.

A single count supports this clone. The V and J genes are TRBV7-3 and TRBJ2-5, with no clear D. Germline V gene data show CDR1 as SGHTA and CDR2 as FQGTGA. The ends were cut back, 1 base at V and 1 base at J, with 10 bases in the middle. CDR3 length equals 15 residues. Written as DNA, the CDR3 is TGTGCCAGCAGCTTAAGCCCAGGACCCCAAGAGACCCAGTACTTC. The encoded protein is CASSLSPGPQETQYF.

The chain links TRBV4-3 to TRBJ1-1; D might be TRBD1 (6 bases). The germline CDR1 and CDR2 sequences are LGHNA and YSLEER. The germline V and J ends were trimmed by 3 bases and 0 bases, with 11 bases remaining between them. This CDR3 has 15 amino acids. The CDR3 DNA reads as TGCGCCAGCAGCCAGAGGGGGGGAATGAACACTGAAGCTTTCTTT. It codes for CASSQRGGMNTEAFF.

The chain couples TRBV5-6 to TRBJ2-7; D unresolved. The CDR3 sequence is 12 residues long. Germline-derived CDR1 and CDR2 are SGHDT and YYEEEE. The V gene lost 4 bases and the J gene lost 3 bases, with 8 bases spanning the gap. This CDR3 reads CASSPHNYEQYF. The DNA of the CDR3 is TGTGCCAGCAGCCCCCACAACTACGAGCAGTACTTC.

The CDR3 region is CASSLTLFDGAFF. The CDR3 DNA sequence: TGCGCCAGCAGCCTCACACTATTTGACGGGGCTTTCTTT. The rearrangement joins TRBV4-1 to TRBJ1-1, with no clear D. The CDR3 consists of 13 residues. Deletions cut 4 bases from V and 11 bases from J, with 17 bases between. Germline CDR1 reads MGHRA; CDR2 reads YSYEKL.

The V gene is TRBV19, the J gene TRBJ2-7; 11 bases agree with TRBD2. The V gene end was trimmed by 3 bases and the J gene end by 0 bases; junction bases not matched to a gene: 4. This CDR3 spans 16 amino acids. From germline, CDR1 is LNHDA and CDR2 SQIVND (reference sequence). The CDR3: CASSMETSGVSYEQYF. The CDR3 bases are TGTGCCAGTAGTATGGAGACTAGCGGGGTCTCCTACGAGCAGTACTTC.

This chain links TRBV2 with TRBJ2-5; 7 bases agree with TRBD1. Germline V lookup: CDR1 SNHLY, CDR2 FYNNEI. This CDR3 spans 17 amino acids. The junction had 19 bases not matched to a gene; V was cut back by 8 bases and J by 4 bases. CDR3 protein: CASGSPLHRDSVETQYF. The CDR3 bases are TGTGCCAGCGGGTCACCTCTCCACCGGGACAGCGTAGAGACCCAGTACTTC.

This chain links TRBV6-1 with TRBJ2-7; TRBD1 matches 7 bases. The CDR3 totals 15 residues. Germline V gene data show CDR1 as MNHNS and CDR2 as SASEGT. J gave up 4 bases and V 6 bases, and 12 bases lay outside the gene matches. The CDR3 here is CASSAQFRGTYEQYF. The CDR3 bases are TGTGCCAGCAGCGCCCAATTCAGGGGGACGTACGAGCAGTACTTC.

CDR3 sequence: CAWTRDGSPLHF. CDR3 coding DNA: TGTGCCTGGACGAGGGACGGCTCACCCCTCCACTTT. This chain uses TRBV30 with TRBJ1-6, with a possible D match to TRBD1 (5 bases). Germline assignment: CDR1 GTSNPN and CDR2 SVGIG (reference sequence). The CDR3 is 12 residues long. The V end lost 4 bases, the J end lost 10 bases, and 11 bases lay between the germline ends.

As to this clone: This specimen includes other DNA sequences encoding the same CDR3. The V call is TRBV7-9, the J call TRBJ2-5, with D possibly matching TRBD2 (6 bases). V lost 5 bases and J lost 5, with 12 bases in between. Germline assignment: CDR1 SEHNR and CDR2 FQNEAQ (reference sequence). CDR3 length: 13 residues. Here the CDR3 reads CASSPAGGETQYF. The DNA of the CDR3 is TGTGCCAGCAGCCCTGCCGGAGGGGAGACCCAGTACTTC.

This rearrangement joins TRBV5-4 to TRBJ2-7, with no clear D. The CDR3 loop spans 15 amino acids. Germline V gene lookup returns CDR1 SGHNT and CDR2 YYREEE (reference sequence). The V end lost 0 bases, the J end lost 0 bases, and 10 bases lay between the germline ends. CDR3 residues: CASSLVPEASYEQYF. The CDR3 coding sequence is TGTGCCAGCAGCTTGGTTCCAGAAGCCTCCTACGAGCAGTACTTC.

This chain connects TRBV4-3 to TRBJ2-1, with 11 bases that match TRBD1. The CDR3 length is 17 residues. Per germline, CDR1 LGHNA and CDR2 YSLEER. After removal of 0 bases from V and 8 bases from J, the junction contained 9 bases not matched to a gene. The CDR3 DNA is TGCGCCAGCAGCCAAGATTGGAGGGACAGGGGGAAGGATGAGCAGTTCTTC. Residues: CASSQDWRDRGKDEQFF.

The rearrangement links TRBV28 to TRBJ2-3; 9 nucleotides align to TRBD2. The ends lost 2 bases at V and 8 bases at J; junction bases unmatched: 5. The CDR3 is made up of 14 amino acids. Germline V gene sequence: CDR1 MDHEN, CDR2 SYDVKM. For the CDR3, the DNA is TGTGCCAGCAGTTTAGCGGGGGGGCAAGGTACGCAGTATTTT. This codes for CASSLAGGQGTQYF.